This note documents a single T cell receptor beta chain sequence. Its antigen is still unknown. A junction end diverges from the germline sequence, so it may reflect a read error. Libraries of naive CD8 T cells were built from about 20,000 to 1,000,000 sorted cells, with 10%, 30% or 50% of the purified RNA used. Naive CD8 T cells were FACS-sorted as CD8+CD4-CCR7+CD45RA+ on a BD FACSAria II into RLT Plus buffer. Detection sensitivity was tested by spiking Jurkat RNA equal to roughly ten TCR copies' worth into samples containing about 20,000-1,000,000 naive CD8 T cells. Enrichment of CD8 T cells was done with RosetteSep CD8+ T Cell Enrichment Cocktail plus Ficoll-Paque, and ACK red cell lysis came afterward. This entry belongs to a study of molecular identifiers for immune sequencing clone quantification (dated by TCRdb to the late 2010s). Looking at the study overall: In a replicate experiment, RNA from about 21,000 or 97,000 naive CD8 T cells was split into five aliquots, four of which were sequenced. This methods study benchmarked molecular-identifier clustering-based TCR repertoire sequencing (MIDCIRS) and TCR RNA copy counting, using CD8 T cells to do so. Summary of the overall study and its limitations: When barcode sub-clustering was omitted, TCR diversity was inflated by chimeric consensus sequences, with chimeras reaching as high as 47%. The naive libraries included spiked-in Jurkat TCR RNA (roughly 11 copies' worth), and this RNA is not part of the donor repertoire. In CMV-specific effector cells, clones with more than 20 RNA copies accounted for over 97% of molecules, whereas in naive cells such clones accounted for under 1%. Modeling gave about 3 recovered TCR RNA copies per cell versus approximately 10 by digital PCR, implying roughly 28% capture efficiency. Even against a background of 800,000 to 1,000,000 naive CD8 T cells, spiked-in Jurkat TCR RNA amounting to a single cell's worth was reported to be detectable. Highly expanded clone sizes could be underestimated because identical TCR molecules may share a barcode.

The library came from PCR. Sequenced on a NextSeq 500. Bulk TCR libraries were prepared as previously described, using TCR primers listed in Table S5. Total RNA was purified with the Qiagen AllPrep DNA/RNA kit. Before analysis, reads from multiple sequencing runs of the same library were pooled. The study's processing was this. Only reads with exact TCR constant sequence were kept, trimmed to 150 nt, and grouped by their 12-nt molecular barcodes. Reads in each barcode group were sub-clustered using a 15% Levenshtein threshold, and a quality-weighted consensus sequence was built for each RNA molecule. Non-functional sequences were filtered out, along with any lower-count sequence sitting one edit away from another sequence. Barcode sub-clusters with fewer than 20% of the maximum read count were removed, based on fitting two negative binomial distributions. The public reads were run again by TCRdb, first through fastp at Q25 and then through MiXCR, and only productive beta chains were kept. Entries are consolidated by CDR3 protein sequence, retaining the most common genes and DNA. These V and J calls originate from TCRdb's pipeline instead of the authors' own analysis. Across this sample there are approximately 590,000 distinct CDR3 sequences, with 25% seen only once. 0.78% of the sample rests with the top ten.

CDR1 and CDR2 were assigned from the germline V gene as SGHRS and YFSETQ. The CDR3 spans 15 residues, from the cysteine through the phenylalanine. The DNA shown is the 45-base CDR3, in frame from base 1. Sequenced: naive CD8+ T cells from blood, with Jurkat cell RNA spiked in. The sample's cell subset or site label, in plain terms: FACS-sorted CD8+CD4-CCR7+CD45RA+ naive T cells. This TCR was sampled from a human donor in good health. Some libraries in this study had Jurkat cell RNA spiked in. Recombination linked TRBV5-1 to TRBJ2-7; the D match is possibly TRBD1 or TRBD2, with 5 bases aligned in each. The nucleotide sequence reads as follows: TGCGCCAGCAGCTTGGCCTTTTCAGTTGGGGACGAGCGGTGCTTC. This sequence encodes CASSLAFSVGDERCF. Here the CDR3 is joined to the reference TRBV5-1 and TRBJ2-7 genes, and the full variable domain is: KAGVTQTPRYLIKTRGQQVTLSCSPISGHRSVSWYQQTPGQGLQFLFEYFSETQRNKGNFPGRFSGRQFSNSRSEMNVSTLELGDSALYLCASSLAFSVGDERCFGPGTRLTVT.